The text below deals with one T cell receptor (beta chain). The antigen remains unidentified. These data belong to a study of cytomegalovirus exposure and HLA in healthy donors. Background on the study: The Caucasian-associated ancestry cluster held around four fifths of more than 350 genotyped donors. Notes on the study in general: Judged likely to be a sequencing artifact was a cluster of highly shared sequence variants. Highest at DRB1 and lowest at HLA-C, TCR association rates differed among HLA loci in a later analysis. Fewer N-insertions (relative to the approximately 670-donor mean) were reportedly seen in an Asian-associated ancestry cluster in a later analysis.

This PCR relied on a set of 60 Vbeta primers and 13 Jbeta primers. Assay: immunoSEQ multiplex PCR; the TCRdb copy retains only in-frame clones and omits some. The sample consists of roughly 100,000 clones, approximately 66% of them appearing once. Germline CDR1 is MNHNS and CDR2 is SASEGT. This CDR3 has 14 amino acids. The germline V and J ends were trimmed by 2 bases and 3 bases, with 11 bases remaining between them. Source material: PBMCs. The chain combines TRBV6-1 with TRBJ2-7; the D gene is possibly TRBD1 (6 bases). The sequence was obtained from a woman aged 50 to 60 in good health and CMV-seronegative. The CDR3 DNA sequence: TGTGCCAGCAGTGAAAGACAGGAAGGCTACGAGCAGTACTTC. Translation gives CASSERQEGYEQYF.